This T cell receptor (beta chain) was obtained from a study of blood T cell repertoires in COVID-19. Whole-study context: The samples span acute and convalescent COVID-19 from the United States, Italy and Spain.

Only one count was recorded for this clone. The assay was immunoSEQ multiplex PCR, and TCRdb's table has in-frame clones only and misses some. The table includes roughly 230,000 clones, roughly 84% detected once. The sample consisted of PBMCs or T cells enriched from blood (not recorded which). The receptor was isolated from a man aged 45 to 65 who had recovered from COVID-19.

CDR3 DNA: TGTGCCACAAACAAATTGATTCGGGGGACCTACGAGCAGTACTTC. As protein: CATNKLIRGTYEQYF. The chain recombines TRBV5-6 with TRBJ2-7; tentatively, D is TRBD2 (6 bases). Germline V CDR1 and CDR2: SGHDT, YYEEEE. This CDR3 contains 15 residues. Trimming removed 9 bases at V and 2 bases at J, with 21 bases between.